The rows below give T cell receptor beta chains drawn from one sample of a study of blood T cells in healthy people across ages. TCRdb independently ran MiXCR on the 5' RACE reads; one entry per CDR3 protein. The table includes about 1 million distinct CDR3 sequences, 25% detected once. This sample was shared with a second study, whose subject was T cells of mothers and their children.

Sequencing was carried out using blood. Receptor source: a girl aged 2 to 9 in good health. The CDR3 runs from the conserved cysteine through the conserved F or W. The D gene is left open where the match is weak. The size entry is marked missing in some rows and otherwise reads once, few, many or a size class.

j_call	clone_size	d_call	v_call	cdr3_nt	cdr3_aa
TRBJ1-6	NA	TRBD1	TRBV11-1	TGTGCCAGCAGCTGGGACAGACATTCACCCCTCCACTTT	CASSWDRHSPLHF
TRBJ1-1	NA	NA	TRBV7-3	TGTGCCAGCAGCTTAACGGAAGGTTCTGAAGCTTTCTTT	CASSLTEGSEAFF
TRBJ2-5	few	NA	TRBV12-3/TRBV12-4	TGTGCCAGCAGCACCTCTTTCGGGCTAGACCAAGAGACCCAGTACTTC	CASSTSFGLDQETQYF
TRBJ2-7	few	TRBD1	TRBV10-3	TGTGCCATCCAGACCGGGACAGACTACGAGCAGTACTTC	CAIQTGTDYEQYF
TRBJ1-2	NA	NA	TRBV4-1	TGCGCCAGCAGCCAGGATAATCAGGGAGACCTATGGAGCTACACCTTC	CASSQDNQGDLWSYTF
TRBJ2-2	NA	NA	TRBV29-1	TGCAGCGTTGAAGATAAGGGTTCAACCGGGGAGCTGTTTTTT	CSVEDKGSTGELFF
TRBJ1-4	NA	NA	TRBV7-9	TGTGCCAGCGCATTATCCCCCGAGCATGAAAAACTGTTTTTT	CASALSPEHEKLFF
TRBJ2-1	NA	TRBD2	TRBV3-1	TGTGTCAGCAGCCCGTCCCTAGCGGGAGTTGGCTATGAGCAGTTCTTC	CVSSPSLAGVGYEQFF
TRBJ2-7	few	TRBD1	TRBV5-1	TGCGCCAGCAGCCGGTTGGGACAGATGGGGAACAGTAGATACGAGCAGTACTTC	CASSRLGQMGNSRYEQYF
TRBJ1-5	many	TRBD1	TRBV7-9	TGTGCCAGCAGTTTAGAGACGAACAGGGGTAATCAGCCCCAGCATTTT	CASSLETNRGNQPQHF
TRBJ2-5	NA	NA	TRBV9	TGTGCCAGCAGCGTCACGGGAGAGACCCAGTACTTC	CASSVTGETQYF
TRBJ2-4	NA	NA	TRBV12-3/TRBV12-4	TGTGCCAGCAGTTCGCAGGGCGCCCTAGCCAAAAACATTCAGTACTTC	CASSSQGALAKNIQYF
TRBJ2-1	few	TRBD2	TRBV11-1	TGTGCCAGCAGCTTAGATTTATGGTCTAGCGGCGACAATGAGCAGTTCTTC	CASSLDLWSSGDNEQFF
TRBJ2-5	NA	NA	TRBV6-5	TGTGCCAGCAGTTATCGGGGTACGGGGGGCATAGAGACCCAGTACTTC	CASSYRGTGGIETQYF
TRBJ1-5	NA	TRBD1	TRBV28	TGTGCCAGCAGTTGGATCCAGGGGGACAATCAGCCCCAGCATTTT	CASSWIQGDNQPQHF
TRBJ2-7	NA	TRBD1	TRBV6-2/TRBV6-3	TGTGCCAGCAGTTACCGGGACAGGGCCGAGCAGTACTTC	CASSYRDRAEQYF
TRBJ1-1	NA	TRBD1	TRBV6-6	TGTGCCAGCAGCTGGGGACAGGGATTCAACACTGAAGCTTTCTTT	CASSWGQGFNTEAFF
TRBJ2-5	few	TRBD2	TRBV11-2	TGTGCCAGCAGCCTCGGACTAGCGGGAGGGGAACAAGAGACCCAGTACTTC	CASSLGLAGGEQETQYF
TRBJ2-2	NA	NA	TRBV13	TGTGCCAGCAGCCTGACCGGACAGCTCACCGGGGAGCTGTTTTTT	CASSLTGQLTGELFF
TRBJ2-7	few	NA	TRBV27	TGTGCCAGCAGCCCAGACAGGAGGGGATCCTACGAGCAGTACTTC	CASSPDRRGSYEQYF
TRBJ2-5	few	NA	TRBV10-3	TGTGCCATCAGTGAGCCTCAAAGGGAGACCCAGTACTTC	CAISEPQRETQYF
TRBJ2-1	NA	TRBD2	TRBV29-1	TGCAGCGTTGTTTGGACTAGCGGGGGGAACAATGAGCAGTTCTTC	CSVVWTSGGNNEQFF
TRBJ2-3	few	NA	TRBV7-2	TGTGCCAGCAGCTTATCCACAGGGATGAATACGCAGTATTTT	CASSLSTGMNTQYF
TRBJ1-4	NA	NA	TRBV28	TGTGCCAGCAGATTCACCGGGCGGGCAGGGATGTTTTTT	CASRFTGRAGMFF
TRBJ1-2	once	NA	TRBV27	TGTGCCAGCGACCCTCAGACGGCAACCTATGGCTACACCTTC	CASDPQTATYGYTF
TRBJ1-2	NA	NA	TRBV6-5	TGTGCCAGCACCCCCGGATTTAACTTTGGCTACACCTTC	CASTPGFNFGYTF
TRBJ2-1	few	NA	TRBV4-1	TGCGCCAGCAGCCAAAGAACGAGACCGCCGCAGCAGTTCTTC	CASSQRTRPPQQFF
TRBJ1-6	few	NA	TRBV14	TGTGCCAGCAGCCAAGTTCTGGGCCTTCGTTCACCCCTCCACTTT	CASSQVLGLRSPLHF
TRBJ2-5	few	TRBD1	TRBV25-1	TGTGCCAGCAGTGAATATTGGGGACAGGATCACCAAGAGACCCAGTACTTC	CASSEYWGQDHQETQYF
TRBJ2-5	NA	NA	TRBV27	TGTGCCAGCAGTTCTGGACGGCTGTACCAAGAGACCCAGTACTTC	CASSSGRLYQETQYF
TRBJ2-1	few	TRBD2	TRBV14	TGTGCCAGCAGCCCAGCGCTGGGACTACGGGCCAATGAGCAGTTCTTC	CASSPALGLRANEQFF
TRBJ2-1	once	NA	TRBV29-1	TGCAGCGTTGAAGATCGGCGGGGTACGAATGAGCAGTTCTTC	CSVEDRRGTNEQFF
TRBJ2-5	NA	NA	TRBV9	TGTGCCAGCAGCGTAGGCTACAGCCAAGAGACCCAGTACTTC	CASSVGYSQETQYF
TRBJ2-1	few	NA	TRBV5-6	TGTGCCAGCAGCTTGGCGTATGGTTTTAATGAGCAGTTCTTC	CASSLAYGFNEQFF
TRBJ1-1	NA	NA	TRBV6-1	TGTGCCAGCAGTGAGATTGAGGGATGGACTGAAGCTTTCTTT	CASSEIEGWTEAFF
TRBJ2-7	NA	NA	TRBV19	TGTGCCAGTTCGCATGGATCTACCTCTCGAAGTAAGCCCTACGAGCAGTACTTC	CASSHGSTSRSKPYEQYF
TRBJ2-7	few	NA	TRBV29-1	TGCAGCGTCCGACAGAGCATATCCTACGAGCAGTACTTC	CSVRQSISYEQYF
TRBJ2-7	NA	NA	TRBV29-1	TGCAGCGTCAAAATCGCGGGGGCACACCTCTCCTACGAGCAGTACTTC	CSVKIAGAHLSYEQYF
TRBJ1-2	NA	TRBD1	TRBV7-2	TGTGCCAGCAGCTTAAGGGGACAGGGATACGGCTACACCTTC	CASSLRGQGYGYTF
TRBJ2-1	NA	NA	TRBV6-2/TRBV6-3	TGTGCCAGCACCGACGGGAGCGCCTACTACAATGAGCAGTTCTTC	CASTDGSAYYNEQFF
TRBJ2-2	few	TRBD1	TRBV24-1	TGTGCCACCAGTGATTACCAGGGGGTTCAAAACACCGGGGAGCTGTTTTTT	CATSDYQGVQNTGELFF
TRBJ2-5	few	NA	TRBV12-3/TRBV12-4	TGTGCCAGCAGTTTAGTCAAGGGGGGGACCCAGTACTTC	CASSLVKGGTQYF
TRBJ2-7	few	TRBD1	TRBV27	TGTGCCAGCAGTCGGAGGGACAGGGGCGTCCTCGAGCAGTACTTC	CASSRRDRGVLEQYF
TRBJ2-5	many	NA	TRBV5-5	TGTGCCAGCAGCTTGGATGTACAGGGTCAGACCCAGTACTTC	CASSLDVQGQTQYF
TRBJ2-7	NA	NA	TRBV29-1	TGCAGCGTTGAGGAAAATCAGGGAAAAAACTCCTACGAGCAGTACTTC	CSVEENQGKNSYEQYF
TRBJ2-7	NA	TRBD2	TRBV28	TGTGCCAGCAGTGCCCAGGGAGGGTTGGACTACGAGCAGTACTTC	CASSAQGGLDYEQYF
TRBJ1-5	NA	NA	TRBV7-2	TGTGCCAGCAGCTTAGAGCCGGGAGAGCCCCAGCATTTT	CASSLEPGEPQHF
TRBJ2-3	few	NA	TRBV4-1	TGCGCCAGCAGCCAAGGATGGAGGCCTATAACGGATACGCAGTATTTT	CASSQGWRPITDTQYF
TRBJ2-1	NA	NA	TRBV3-1	TGTGCCAGCAGCCGAGCGGTTTACAATGAGCAGTTCTTC	CASSRAVYNEQFF
TRBJ1-1	few	TRBD1	TRBV4-1	TGCGCCAGCAGCCAACTCGACAGGGGAGGCACTGAAGCTTTCTTT	CASSQLDRGGTEAFF
TRBJ2-7	NA	NA	TRBV2	TGTGCCAGCAGTGGAGGGTGGGGTGCCTACGAGCAGTACTTC	CASSGGWGAYEQYF
TRBJ2-1	NA	NA	TRBV28	TGTGCCAGCAGCTCCCTCCGCGTCAATGAGCAGTTCTTC	CASSSLRVNEQFF
TRBJ2-5	many	NA	TRBV6-6	TGTGCCAGCAGTTTCCCCCAAGAGACCCAGTACTTC	CASSFPQETQYF